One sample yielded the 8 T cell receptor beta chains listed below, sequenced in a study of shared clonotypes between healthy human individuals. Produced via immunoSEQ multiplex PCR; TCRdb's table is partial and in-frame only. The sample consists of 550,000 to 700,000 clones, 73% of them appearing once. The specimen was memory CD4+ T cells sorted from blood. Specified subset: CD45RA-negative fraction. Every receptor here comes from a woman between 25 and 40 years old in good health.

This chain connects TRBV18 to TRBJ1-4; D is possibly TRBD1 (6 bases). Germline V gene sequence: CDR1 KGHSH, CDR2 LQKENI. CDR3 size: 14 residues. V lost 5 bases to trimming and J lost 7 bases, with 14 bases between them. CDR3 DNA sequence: TGTGCCAGCTCATCAGGGCAGGGGTCTGAAAAACTGTTTTTT. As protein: CASSSGQGSEKLFF.

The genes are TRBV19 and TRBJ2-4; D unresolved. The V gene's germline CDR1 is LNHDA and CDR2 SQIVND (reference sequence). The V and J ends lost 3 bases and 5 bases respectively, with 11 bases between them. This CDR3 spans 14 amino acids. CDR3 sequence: CASSISQDQNIQYF. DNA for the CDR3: TGTGCCAGTAGTATTTCGCAGGATCAAAACATTCAGTACTTC.

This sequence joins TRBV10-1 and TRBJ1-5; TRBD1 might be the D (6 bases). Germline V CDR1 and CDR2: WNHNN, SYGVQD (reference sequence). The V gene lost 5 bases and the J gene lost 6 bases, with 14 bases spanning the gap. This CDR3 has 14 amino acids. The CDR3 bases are TGCGCCAGCAGTTCACAGGGTCTCCGTCAGCCCCAGCATTTT. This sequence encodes CASSSQGLRQPQHF.

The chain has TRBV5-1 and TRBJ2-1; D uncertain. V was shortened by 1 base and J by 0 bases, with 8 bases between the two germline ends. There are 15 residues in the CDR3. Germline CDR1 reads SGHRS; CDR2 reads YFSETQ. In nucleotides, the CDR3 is TGCGCCAGCAGCTTGACGGCCGCCTCCTACAATGAGCAGTTCTTC. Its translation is CASSLTAASYNEQFF.

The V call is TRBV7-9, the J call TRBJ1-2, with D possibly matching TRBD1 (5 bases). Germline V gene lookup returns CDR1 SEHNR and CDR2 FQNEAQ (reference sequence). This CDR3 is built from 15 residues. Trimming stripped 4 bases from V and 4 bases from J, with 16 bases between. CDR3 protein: CASSWGTRVGYGYTF. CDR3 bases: TGTGCCAGCAGCTGGGGGACGCGAGTCGGCTATGGCTACACCTTC.

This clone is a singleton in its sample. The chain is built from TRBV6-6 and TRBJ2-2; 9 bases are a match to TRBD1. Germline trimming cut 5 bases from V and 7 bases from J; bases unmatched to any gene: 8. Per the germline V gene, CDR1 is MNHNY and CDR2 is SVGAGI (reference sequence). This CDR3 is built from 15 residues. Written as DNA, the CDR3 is TGTGCCAGCAGTCGAGAACAGGGGGCGGTCGGGGAGCTGTTTTTT. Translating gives CASSREQGAVGELFF.

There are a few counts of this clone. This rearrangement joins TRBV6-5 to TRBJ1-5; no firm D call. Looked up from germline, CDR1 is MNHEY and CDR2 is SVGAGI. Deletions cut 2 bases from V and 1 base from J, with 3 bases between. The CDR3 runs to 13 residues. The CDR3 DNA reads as TGTGCCAGCAGTTACCGCAGCAATCAGCCCCAGCATTTT. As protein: CASSYRSNQPQHF.

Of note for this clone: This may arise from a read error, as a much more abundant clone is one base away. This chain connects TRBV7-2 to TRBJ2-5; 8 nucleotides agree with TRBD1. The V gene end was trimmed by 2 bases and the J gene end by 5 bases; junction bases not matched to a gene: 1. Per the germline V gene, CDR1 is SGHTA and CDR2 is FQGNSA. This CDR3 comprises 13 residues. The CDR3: CASSLRTGETQYF. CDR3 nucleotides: TGTGCCAGCAGCTTAAGGACAGGGGAGACCCAGTACTTC.